Listed below are T cell receptor beta chains from one sample, sequenced in a study of technical replicates of blood from several donors. Method: immunoSEQ multiplex PCR; TCRdb's copy keeps in-frame clones and lacks some. Here the sample spans about 83,000 clones, 90% to 98% being singletons. Sequencing was done on a sample of T cells isolated from PBMCs. These receptor sequences come from a human donor in good health. The CDR3 runs from the conserved cysteine through the conserved F or W. The D gene is left open where the match is weak. Clone size appears in some rows only: once, few, many, or a class for an expanded clone.

V gene: TRBV4-1
clone size: .
D gene: TRBD2
J gene: TRBJ2-1
CDR3 DNA: TGCGCCAGCAGCCCACTAGCGAGCTCCTACAATGAGCAGTTCTTC
CDR3 protein: CASSPLASSYNEQFF

V gene: TRBV6-4
clone size: .
D gene: TRBD2
J gene: TRBJ2-3
CDR3 DNA: TGTGCCAGCAGTTCGACTAGCGGGAGGATGGATACGCAGTATTTT
CDR3 protein: CASSSTSGRMDTQYF

V gene: TRBV7-2
clone size: .
D gene: .
J gene: TRBJ2-7
CDR3 DNA: TGTGCCAGCAGCTACCAAGGTCGGAGTGGCGAGCAGTACTTC
CDR3 protein: CASSYQGRSGEQYF

V gene: TRBV2
clone size: .
D gene: .
J gene: TRBJ2-7
CDR3 DNA: TGTGCCAGCAGGCGGGGCACCTACGAGCAGTACTTC
CDR3 protein: CASRRGTYEQYF

V gene: TRBV19
clone size: .
D gene: TRBD2
J gene: TRBJ2-3
CDR3 DNA: TGTGCCAGTAGTATAACTAGCGACACAGATACGCAGTATTTT
CDR3 protein: CASSITSDTDTQYF

V gene: TRBV2
clone size: .
D gene: .
J gene: TRBJ2-3
CDR3 DNA: TGTGCCAGCGACCGGGTAGCGGTTACCTATAGCACAGATACGCAGTATTTT
CDR3 protein: CASDRVAVTYSTDTQYF

V gene: TRBV7-9
clone size: .
D gene: TRBD1
J gene: TRBJ2-3
CDR3 DNA: TGTGCCAGCAGCTTCGGAGACAGGGCAACCACAGATACGCAGTATTTT
CDR3 protein: CASSFGDRATTDTQYF

V gene: TRBV6-5
clone size: once
D gene: .
J gene: TRBJ2-6
CDR3 DNA: TGTGCCACTGCAGGGGGGATATCTGGGGCCAACGTCCTGACTTTC
CDR3 protein: CATAGGISGANVLTF

V gene: TRBV27
clone size: .
D gene: TRBD1
J gene: TRBJ1-2
CDR3 DNA: TGTGCCAGCTGGGGACAGAACTATGGCTACACCTTC
CDR3 protein: CASWGQNYGYTF

V gene: TRBV11-1
clone size: .
D gene: TRBD1
J gene: TRBJ1-1
CDR3 DNA: TGTGCCAGCAGCTTAGTGCAGGGGGCGTCCACTGAAGCTTTCTTT
CDR3 protein: CASSLVQGASTEAFF

V gene: TRBV7-8
clone size: .
D gene: .
J gene: TRBJ1-4
CDR3 DNA: TGTGCCAGCAGCTCCTACGACATGGTCTCTGAAAAACTGTTTTTT
CDR3 protein: CASSSYDMVSEKLFF

V gene: TRBV10-3
clone size: .
D gene: .
J gene: TRBJ2-1
CDR3 DNA: TGTGCCACTAAGACGGAGAGCTCCTACAATGAGCAGTTCTTC
CDR3 protein: CATKTESSYNEQFF

V gene: TRBV27
clone size: .
D gene: .
J gene: TRBJ1-1
CDR3 DNA: TGTGCCAGCAGTTTAGTGGGTACAGGGAACACTGAAGCTTTCTTT
CDR3 protein: CASSLVGTGNTEAFF

V gene: TRBV7-9
clone size: .
D gene: TRBD2
J gene: TRBJ2-5
CDR3 DNA: TGTGCCAGCAGCACGGGACTAGCGGGTTTGGAGACCCAGTACTTC
CDR3 protein: CASSTGLAGLETQYF

V gene: TRBV9
clone size: .
D gene: TRBD1
J gene: TRBJ2-1
CDR3 DNA: TGTGCCAGCAGCCAGATGGGACAGGCTTTAGGTGAGCAGTTCTTC
CDR3 protein: CASSQMGQALGEQFF

V gene: TRBV7-9
clone size: .
D gene: .
J gene: TRBJ1-1
CDR3 DNA: TGTGCCAGCACTACTAACACTGAAGCTTTCTTT
CDR3 protein: CASTTNTEAFF

V gene: TRBV28
clone size: once
D gene: TRBD1
J gene: TRBJ1-1
CDR3 DNA: TGTGCCAGCGGAACACAGGGGCACACTGAAGCTTTCTTT
CDR3 protein: CASGTQGHTEAFF

V gene: TRBV7-9
clone size: .
D gene: .
J gene: TRBJ1-1
CDR3 DNA: TGTGCCAGCACCACCGGGAGCGGCGCTGAAGCTTTCTTT
CDR3 protein: CASTTGSGAEAFF

V gene: TRBV6-5
clone size: .
D gene: .
J gene: TRBJ1-5
CDR3 DNA: TGTGCCAGCAGTTACTCGTCGGGGAGCAATCAGCCCCAGCATTTT
CDR3 protein: CASSYSSGSNQPQHF

V gene: TRBV27
clone size: .
D gene: TRBD1
J gene: TRBJ1-1
CDR3 DNA: TGTGCCAGCAGGAGGACAGGGTGGGAAGGTGAAGCTTTCTTT
CDR3 protein: CASRRTGWEGEAFF

V gene: TRBV27
clone size: .
D gene: .
J gene: TRBJ1-5
CDR3 DNA: TGTGCCAGCAATGGGGCCGGCGGGGGTCAGCCCCAGCATTTT
CDR3 protein: CASNGAGGGQPQHF

V gene: TRBV10-3
clone size: .
D gene: TRBD1
J gene: TRBJ2-3
CDR3 DNA: TGTGCCATCAGTGAGGATTCACAGGGGTACGATACGCAGTATTTT
CDR3 protein: CAISEDSQGYDTQYF

V gene: TRBV2
clone size: .
D gene: .
J gene: TRBJ1-1
CDR3 DNA: TGTGCCAGCCCAGTAAAGTCAGGCACTGAAGCTTTCTTT
CDR3 protein: CASPVKSGTEAFF

V gene: TRBV27
clone size: .
D gene: .
J gene: TRBJ1-2
CDR3 DNA: TGTGCCAGCAGTCCCCTAGGGGAAGGGTATGGCTACACCTTC
CDR3 protein: CASSPLGEGYGYTF

V gene: TRBV5-1
clone size: .
D gene: .
J gene: TRBJ1-1
CDR3 DNA: TGCGCCAGCAGCTTATCTAGGGGCTCTGAAGCTTTCTTT
CDR3 protein: CASSLSRGSEAFF

V gene: TRBV2
clone size: .
D gene: .
J gene: TRBJ2-5
CDR3 DNA: TGTGCCAGCAGTGAAATATCGGGGGTGCCAGAGACCCAGTACTTC
CDR3 protein: CASSEISGVPETQYF